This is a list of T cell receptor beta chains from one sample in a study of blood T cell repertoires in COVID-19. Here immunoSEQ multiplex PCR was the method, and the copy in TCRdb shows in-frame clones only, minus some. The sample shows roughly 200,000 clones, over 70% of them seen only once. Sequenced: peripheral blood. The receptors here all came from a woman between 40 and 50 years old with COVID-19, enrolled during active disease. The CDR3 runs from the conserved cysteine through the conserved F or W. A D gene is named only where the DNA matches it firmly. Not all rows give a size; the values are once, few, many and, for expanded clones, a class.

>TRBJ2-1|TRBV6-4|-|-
TGTGCCAGCAGTTACAGCGGAGGTGAGCAGTTCTTC
CASSYSGGEQFF
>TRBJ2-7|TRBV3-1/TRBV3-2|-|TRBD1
TGTGCCAGCAGCCAAGACGCAAAATGGACAGGGGGAGGGAACGAGCAGTACTTC
CASSQDAKWTGGGNEQYF
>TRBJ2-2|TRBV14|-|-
TGTGCCAGCAGCCACAGGTACACCGGGGAGCTGTTTTTT
CASSHRYTGELFF
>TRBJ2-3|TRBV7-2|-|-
TGTGCCAGCACCAACACAGATACGCAGTATTTT
CASTNTDTQYF
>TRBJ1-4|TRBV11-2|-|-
TGTGCCAGCAGCTTAGATTTTGGGGGGACTAATGAAAAACTGTTTTTT
CASSLDFGGTNEKLFF
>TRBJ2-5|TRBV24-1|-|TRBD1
TGTGCCACCAGTGAATCCGGGACAGGGACAGAGACCCAGTACTTC
CATSESGTGTETQYF
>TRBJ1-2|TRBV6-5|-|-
TGTGCCACCCGGAGGTCCTATGGCTACACCTTC
CATRRSYGYTF
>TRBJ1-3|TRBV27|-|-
TGTGCCAGCAGTTTAGGACACTCTGGAAACACCATATATTTT
CASSLGHSGNTIYF
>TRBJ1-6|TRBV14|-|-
TGTGCCAGCAGACAGTCATATAATTCACCCCTCCACTTT
CASRQSYNSPLHF
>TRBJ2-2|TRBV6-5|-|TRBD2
TGTGCCAGCAGGGCAAGAGTAGCGGGCACCGGGGAGCTGTTTTTT
CASRARVAGTGELFF
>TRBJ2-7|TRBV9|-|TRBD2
TGTGCCAGCAGCCCCAGACTAGCCGCCTCGGGGGAGCAGTACTTC
CASSPRLAASGEQYF
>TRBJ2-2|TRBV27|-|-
TGTGCCAGCACCGGATCGTGGCAGGGGAACACCGGGGAGCTGTTTTTT
CASTGSWQGNTGELFF
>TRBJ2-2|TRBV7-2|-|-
TGTGCCAGCAGCCCGTCTTTGAACACCGGGGAGCTGTTTTTT
CASSPSLNTGELFF
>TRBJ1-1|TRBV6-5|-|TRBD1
TGTGCCAGTTACAGGGGCGAGCTTTTCTTT
CASYRGELFF
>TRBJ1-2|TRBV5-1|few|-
TGCGCCAGCAGACTCGAACAGGGAATAGGTGGCTACACCTTC
CASRLEQGIGGYTF
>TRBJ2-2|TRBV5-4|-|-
TGTGCCAGCAGCTTGGGAGCAGGCGTGAACACCGGGGAGCTGTTTTTT
CASSLGAGVNTGELFF
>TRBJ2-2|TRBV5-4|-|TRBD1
TGTGCCAGCAGTCGTTGGACAGGGCTCGGGGAGCTGTTTTTT
CASSRWTGLGELFF
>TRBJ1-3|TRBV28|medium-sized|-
TGTGCCAGCAGCCCGGTTTCCCAAGGAAACACCATATATTTT
CASSPVSQGNTIYF
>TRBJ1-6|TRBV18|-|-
TGTGCCAGCTCACCGGATAGTACAGAGAATTCACCCCTCCACTTT
CASSPDSTENSPLHF
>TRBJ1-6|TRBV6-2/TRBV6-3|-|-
TGTGCCAGCAGTTCCTCGGGACACATTGCAAATTCACCCCTCCACTTT
CASSSSGHIANSPLHF
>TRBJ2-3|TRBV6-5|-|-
TGTGCCAGCAGACTGAATACGCAGTATTTT
CASRLNTQYF
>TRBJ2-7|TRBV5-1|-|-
TGCGCCAGCAGCTTGGCCCGAGCGGAATCCTACGAGCAGTACTTC
CASSLARAESYEQYF
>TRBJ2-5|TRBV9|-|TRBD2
TGTGCCAGCAGCGCAGCAGGTGTCTACGGGCGGGGGAGAAAAGAGACCCAGTACTTC
CASSAAGVYGRGRKETQYF
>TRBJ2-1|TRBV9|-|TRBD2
TGTGCCAGCAGCGTAGACCCCCCCTCCGGGACTAGAAATGAGCAGTTCTTC
CASSVDPPSGTRNEQFF
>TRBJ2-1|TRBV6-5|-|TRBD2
TGTGCCAGCTGGACTAGCGGGAGTCCTAATGAGCAGTTCTTC
CASWTSGSPNEQFF
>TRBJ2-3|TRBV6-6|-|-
TGTGCCAGCAGTGGGCGGGACGGACCCGCAGATACGCAGTATTTT
CASSGRDGPADTQYF
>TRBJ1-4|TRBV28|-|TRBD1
TGTGCCAGCAATGACAGGGGGCTTAATAATGAAAAACTGTTTTTT
CASNDRGLNNEKLFF
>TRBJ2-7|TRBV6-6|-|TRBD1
TGTGCCAGCAGTTACGGGACAGGGGTGGGCGAGCAGTACTTC
CASSYGTGVGEQYF
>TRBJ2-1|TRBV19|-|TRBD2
TGTGCCAGCCACGACTGGGCGGGAGGAAACAATGAGCAGTTCTTC
CASHDWAGGNNEQFF
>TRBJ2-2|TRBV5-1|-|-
TGCGCCAGCAGCTTGGACCATACCGGAGCGAACACCGGGGAGCTGTTTTTT
CASSLDHTGANTGELFF
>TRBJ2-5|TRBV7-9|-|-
TGTGCCAGCAGCCTAGGTGCGGAGACCCAGTACTTC
CASSLGAETQYF
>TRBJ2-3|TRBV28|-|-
TGTGCCAGCAGTACCCGGTGGGCCAGCACAGATACGCAGTATTTT
CASSTRWASTDTQYF
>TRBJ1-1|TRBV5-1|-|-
TGCGCCAGCAGCTTGCCCCGACAGAATCTGAACACTGAAGCTTTCTTT
CASSLPRQNLNTEAFF
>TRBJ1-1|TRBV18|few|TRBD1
TGTGCCAGCTCACCGGTCGAAAGACAGGGGGCATCGAACACTGAAGCTTTCTTT
CASSPVERQGASNTEAFF
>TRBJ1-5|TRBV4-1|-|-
TGCGCCAGCAGCCAAGAACAGGGCCATCAGCCCCAGCATTTT
CASSQEQGHQPQHF
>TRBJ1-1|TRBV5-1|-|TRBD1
TGCGCCAGCAGCTCAGACAGGGGGACTGAAGCTTTCTTT
CASSSDRGTEAFF
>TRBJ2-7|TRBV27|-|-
TGTGCCAGCTGTCCAGCAGGATCCTACGAGCAGTACTTC
CASCPAGSYEQYF
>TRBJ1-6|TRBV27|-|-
TGTGCCAGCAGTGCCCCCAGACAGCCCGATTCACCCCTCCACTTT
CASSAPRQPDSPLHF
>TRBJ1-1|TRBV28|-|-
TGTGCCAGCAGTTTCATCAAGGGGTCGAACACTGAAGCTTTCTTT
CASSFIKGSNTEAFF
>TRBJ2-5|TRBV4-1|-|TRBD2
TGCGCCAGCAGCCCCGGGACTAGCAGCGAGACCCAGTACTTC
CASSPGTSSETQYF
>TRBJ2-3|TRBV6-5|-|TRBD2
TGTGCCAGCAGGGGGGGGACTACCAGCTGGGATACGCAGTATTTT
CASRGGTTSWDTQYF
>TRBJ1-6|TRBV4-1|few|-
TGCGCCAGCAGCCAAGCCGCGGGGCAAGGTATAATTGAACCCCTCCACTTT
CASSQAAGQGIIEPLHF
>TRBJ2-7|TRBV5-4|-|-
TGTGCCAGCAGCTTGGCCACGACAGGATCCTACGAGCAGTACTTC
CASSLATTGSYEQYF
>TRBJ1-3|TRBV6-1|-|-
TGTGCCAGCAGTGAAGTGTGGGGCAGGGAGGTATATTTT
CASSEVWGREVYF
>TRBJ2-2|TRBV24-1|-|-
TGTGCCACCAGTGAAGGGGTCAACACCGGGGAGCTGTTTTTT
CATSEGVNTGELFF
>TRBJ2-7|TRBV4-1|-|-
TGCGCCAGCCCCCTGAGGTGGGGAGGGGGTACCTCCTACGAGCAGTACTTC
CASPLRWGGGTSYEQYF
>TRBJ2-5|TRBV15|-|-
TGTGCCACCAGCAGAGGTGGCGGGGAGACCCAGTACTTC
CATSRGGGETQYF